A selection of T cell receptor beta chains follows, all from one sample in a study of T-cell reconstitution after alpha-beta-depleted transplantation in children. TCRdb re-derived calls from the PCR reads in MiXCR, one entry per CDR3 protein. The profile shows about 580,000 distinct CDR3 sequences, 20% to 25% of them singletons. The specimen was PBMCs, mostly from graft donor cells, collected 360 days after TCRalphabeta/CD19-depleted stem cell transplant. All receptors come from a boy in the first two years of life who had a stem cell transplant for acute myeloid leukemia, so the T cells may come from the graft donor. The CDR3 runs from the conserved cysteine through the conserved F or W. The D gene is left open where the match is weak. Clone size is not always given. Where it is, it says once, few, many or a class for expanded clones.

TRBV14	many	TRBD1	TRBJ2-2	CASSQEVDRGGELFF	TGTGCCAGCAGCCAAGAGGTCGACAGGGGCGGGGAGCTGTTTTTT
TRBV6-2/TRBV6-3	few	NA	TRBJ2-5	CASRPYRIAETQYF	TGTGCCAGCAGGCCTTACAGGATCGCGGAGACCCAGTACTTC
TRBV11-3	NA	TRBD1	TRBJ1-2	CASSLSKGQPEANYGYTF	TGTGCCAGCAGCTTAAGCAAGGGACAGCCGGAAGCTAACTATGGCTACACCTTC
TRBV20-1	few	TRBD1	TRBJ1-1	CSATDRGPTEAFF	TGCAGTGCCACGGACAGGGGGCCGACTGAAGCTTTCTTT
TRBV12-3/TRBV12-4	few	NA	TRBJ1-6	CASSLSGFRSPLHF	TGTGCCAGCAGTTTATCCGGGTTTCGCTCACCCCTCCACTTT
TRBV2	few	NA	TRBJ1-1	CASSTGLMNTEAFF	TGTGCCAGCAGTACAGGGTTGATGAACACTGAAGCTTTCTTT
TRBV20-1	few	TRBD1	TRBJ1-1	CSARDPDRVTEAFF	TGCAGTGCTAGAGATCCCGACAGGGTTACTGAAGCTTTCTTT
TRBV7-2	few	TRBD1	TRBJ1-4	CASSLNRGQFNEKLFF	TGTGCCAGCAGCTTAAACAGGGGACAGTTTAATGAAAAACTGTTTTTT
TRBV12-3/TRBV12-4	many	NA	TRBJ2-5	CASSPTGELQETQYF	TGTGCCAGCAGTCCCACGGGGGAACTCCAAGAGACCCAGTACTTC
TRBV6-2/TRBV6-3	NA	NA	TRBJ2-3	CASSYSDGPPDTQYF	TGTGCCAGCAGTTACTCCGACGGTCCCCCAGATACGCAGTATTTT
TRBV20-1	many	NA	TRBJ2-3	CSAGRVGWTDTQYF	TGCAGTGCCGGCAGGGTAGGATGGACAGATACGCAGTATTTT
TRBV7-6	NA	NA	TRBJ1-4	CASSWGSSATNEKLFF	TGTGCCAGCAGCTGGGGTTCTTCTGCAACTAATGAAAAACTGTTTTTT
TRBV4-3	NA	NA	TRBJ1-1	CASSQAKYMNTEAFF	TGCGCCAGCAGCCAAGCGAAGTATATGAACACTGAAGCTTTCTTT
TRBV20-1	few	NA	TRBJ2-6	CSARDRHSGANVLTF	TGCAGTGCTAGAGATCGGCATTCTGGGGCCAACGTCCTGACTTTC
TRBV5-5	many	NA	TRBJ1-2	CASAGRDYGYTF	TGTGCCAGCGCAGGGAGAGACTATGGCTACACCTTC
TRBV29-1	NA	TRBD2	TRBJ2-2	CSVDSGGATGELFF	TGCAGCGTTGATAGCGGGGGGGCCACCGGGGAGCTGTTTTTT
TRBV11-2	NA	NA	TRBJ2-1	CASSLDRGVYNEQFF	TGTGCCAGCAGCTTAGACAGGGGAGTCTACAATGAGCAGTTCTTC
TRBV29-1	many	TRBD2	TRBJ2-3	CSVEDPRTSGDHIDTQYF	TGCAGCGTTGAAGATCCCCGGACTAGCGGGGACCACATAGATACGCAGTATTTT
TRBV2	once	NA	TRBJ2-2	CASVKGENTGELFF	TGTGCCAGCGTCAAGGGGGAGAACACCGGGGAGCTGTTTTTT